The clone carrying this T cell receptor (beta chain) was picked up a small number of times. No antigen is known for it. Germline and genes here are mouse. The CDR3 end lies 1 residue beyond the end of the read and is filled in from the germline J gene. TCRdb keeps only in-frame clones here, not all; method: immunoSEQ multiplex PCR. The sample shows about 5,100 clones, about 33% of them seen only once. Time point noted: mouse harvest day 14 after allogeneic transplant. Tail vein injection delivered 10^7 T-cell-depleted bone marrow cells and 10^6 splenic CD5+ T cells. This sample is drawn from a study of tissue T cells after allogeneic stem cell transplantation. V lost 4 bases, J lost 4 bases, and 7 bases lay in between. CDR3 length equals 13 residues. Looked up from germline, CDR1 is KGHPV and CDR2 is FQNQEV (reference sequence). Overall study results and limits: In patients and mice, blood and spleen missed much of tissue repertoire.

Material: skin. The sequence derives from a female BALB/c mouse given C57BL/6 T cells with graft-versus-host disease after an allogeneic hematopoietic cell transplant. The rearrangement uses TRBV26 and TRBJ1-4; D gene unclear. The CDR3 sequence: CASSRQDNERLFF. The CDR3 bases that were read are TGTGCCAGCAGTCGGCAGGACAACGAAAGATTATTT.